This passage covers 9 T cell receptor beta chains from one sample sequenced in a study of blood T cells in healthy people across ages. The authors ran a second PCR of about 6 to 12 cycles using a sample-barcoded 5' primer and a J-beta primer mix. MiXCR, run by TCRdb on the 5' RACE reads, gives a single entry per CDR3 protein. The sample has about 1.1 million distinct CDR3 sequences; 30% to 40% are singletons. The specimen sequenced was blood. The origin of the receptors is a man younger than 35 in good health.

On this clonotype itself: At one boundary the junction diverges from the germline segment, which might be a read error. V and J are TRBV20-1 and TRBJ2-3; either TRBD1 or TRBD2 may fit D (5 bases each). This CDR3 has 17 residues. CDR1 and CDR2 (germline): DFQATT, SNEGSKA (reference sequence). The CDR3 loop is CSATTGSAVRGTDRQYF. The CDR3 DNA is TGCAGTGCTACTACGGGTAGCGCTGTAAGGGGAACAGATAGGCAGTATTTT.

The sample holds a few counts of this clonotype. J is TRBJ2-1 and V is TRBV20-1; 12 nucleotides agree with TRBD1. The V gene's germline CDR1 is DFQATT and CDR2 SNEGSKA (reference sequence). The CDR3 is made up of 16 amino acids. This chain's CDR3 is CGGIGTGGEEDNEQFF. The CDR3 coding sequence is TGCGGGGGAATAGGGACAGGGGGCGAAGAAGACAATGAGCAGTTCTTC.

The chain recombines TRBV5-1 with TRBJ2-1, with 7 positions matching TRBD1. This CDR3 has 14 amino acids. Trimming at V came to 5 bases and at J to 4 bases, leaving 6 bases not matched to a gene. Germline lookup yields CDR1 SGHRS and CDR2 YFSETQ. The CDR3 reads CASRVDRSYNEQFF. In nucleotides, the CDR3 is TGCGCCAGCAGGGTGGACAGGTCATACAATGAGCAGTTCTTC.

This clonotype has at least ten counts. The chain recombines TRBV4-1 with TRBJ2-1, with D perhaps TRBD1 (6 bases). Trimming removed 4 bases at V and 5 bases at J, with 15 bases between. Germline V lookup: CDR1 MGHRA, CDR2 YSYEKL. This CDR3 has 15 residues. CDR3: CASSRSGTPNNEQFF. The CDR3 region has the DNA TGCGCCAGCAGCCGCTCCGGGACACCCAACAATGAGCAGTTCTTC.

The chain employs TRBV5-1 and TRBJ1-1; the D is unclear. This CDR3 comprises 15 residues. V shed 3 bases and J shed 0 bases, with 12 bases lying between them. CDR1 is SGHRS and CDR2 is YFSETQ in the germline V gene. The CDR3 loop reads CASSSGGILNTEAFF. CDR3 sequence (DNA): TGCGCCAGCAGCTCCGGAGGAATCCTGAACACTGAAGCTTTCTTT.

DNA for the CDR3: TGCAGCGCCCCCCGGGGGACCAACAACTATGGCTACACCTTC. Amino acids: CSAPRGTNNYGYTF. The gene calls are TRBV29-1 and TRBJ1-2; possibly TRBD1 for D (5 bases). Deletions cut 7 bases from V and 2 bases from J, with 17 bases between. This CDR3 is built from 14 residues. In germline, CDR1 is SQVTM, CDR2 ANQGSEA.

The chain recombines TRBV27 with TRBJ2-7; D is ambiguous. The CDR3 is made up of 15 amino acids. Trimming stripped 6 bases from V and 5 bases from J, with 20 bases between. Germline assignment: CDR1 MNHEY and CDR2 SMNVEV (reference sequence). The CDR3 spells CASSRTDDIRNEQYF. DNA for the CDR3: TGTGCCAGCAGCCGTACCGACGACATTAGGAACGAGCAGTACTTC.

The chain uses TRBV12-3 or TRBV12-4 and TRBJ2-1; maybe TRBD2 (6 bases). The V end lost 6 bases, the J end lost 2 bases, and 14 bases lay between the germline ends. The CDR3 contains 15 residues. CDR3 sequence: CASSRGLRPYNEQFF. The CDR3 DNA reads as TGTGCCAGCAGCCGGGGGTTACGGCCCTACAATGAGCAGTTCTTC.

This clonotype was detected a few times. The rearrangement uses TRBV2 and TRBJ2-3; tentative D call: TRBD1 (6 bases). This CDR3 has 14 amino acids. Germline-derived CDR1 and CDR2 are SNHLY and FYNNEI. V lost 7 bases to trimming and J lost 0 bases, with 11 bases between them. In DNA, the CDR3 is TGTGCCAGCATCCCCGACAGGAGCACAGATACGCAGTATTTT. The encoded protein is CASIPDRSTDTQYF.